This record concerns one T cell receptor (beta chain) sequence. Its antigen is currently unknown. The data stem from a study of cytomegalovirus exposure and HLA in healthy donors. Background on the study: Earlier results showed 90 million to 130 million unique TCR beta sequences derived from roughly 180 million T cells. The study's findings and limits: One variant, a missense change in DCLRE1C, was linked in a later analysis to TCR beta V- and J-gene trimming. The listing of roughly 160 TCR beta chains classed them as cytomegalovirus-associated.

Trimming stripped 3 bases from V and 2 bases from J, with 13 bases between. The CDR3 runs 15 residues. The germline V gene has CDR1 MDHEN and CDR2 SYDVKM. It was with 60 Vbeta and 13 Jbeta primers that the PCR ran. Original processing methods: It was a later analysis that counted 75 million to 90 million unique TCR beta chains, of which around 11 million were shared. Assay used: immunoSEQ multiplex PCR; TCRdb lists only in-frame clones, some missing. The V and J calls and clone size come from that table; D and trimming were worked out from the DNA. The table records 86,000 or so clones, about 85% of them present only once.

The sample consisted of PBMCs. J is TRBJ1-1 and V is TRBV28; D is ambiguous. The TCR sequence derives from a woman between 40 and 55 years old in good health and CMV-seropositive. This CDR3 is CASSFPWQANTEAFF. CDR3 DNA: TGTGCCAGCAGTTTCCCGTGGCAGGCAAACACTGAAGCTTTCTTT.